What follows are 9 T cell receptor delta chains derived from one specimen sequenced in a study of gamma-delta T cells after stem cell transplantation. TCRdb called clones from the RT-PCR reads again using CATT. The sample yields approximately 2,500 delta-chain clones, about 8% seen once. Specimen: gamma-delta T cells. The receptors shown here come from a human donor. It is not recorded whose cells these are; they may come from a transplant donor.

This clone has just a few counts. The junction departs from the called germline gene at one end, perhaps through a read error. The chain has TRDV2 and TRDJ1; D is unclear. The CDR3 sequence is 14 residues long. CDR1 is GEAIGNYY and CDR2 is EKD in the germline V gene. CDR3 sequence (DNA): TGTGCCTGTGACCCAGTACTGAGCCCCGATAAACTCATCTTC. Protein sequence: CACDPVLSPDKLIF.

This clone showed up just a few times. Being one base from a much bigger clone, this may be a read error. Other DNA sequences in this specimen translate into the identical CDR3. The chain combines TRDV2 with TRDJ1, with D maybe TRDD3 (6 bases). Germline assignment: CDR1 GEAIGNYY and CDR2 EKD. The CDR3 runs 14 residues. The CDR3 DNA is TGTGCCTGCGACACCGTACTGGGTGACGATAAACTCATCTTT. It yields the protein CACDTVLGDDKLIF.

With respect to this clone: Only one base separates this from a far larger clonotype, so it likely reflects a read error. V and J are TRDV2 and TRDJ1; 7 bases map to TRDD3. J lost 0 bases, V lost 3 bases, and 15 bases had no gene match. The CDR3 extends over 18 amino acids. Germline-derived CDR1 and CDR2 are GEAIGNYY and EKD. CDR3 sequence (DNA): TGTGCCTGTGACTTTCTGTTCCGTGGGGGACCCGACACCGATAAACTCATCTTT. Translating gives CACDFLFRGGPDTDKLIF.

This clone was counted between two and nine times. A read error is possible here, since a much larger clone lies one base away. Other DNA sequences from this sample encode an identical CDR3 as well. This rearrangement joins TRDV2 to TRDJ1; 10 bases are a match to TRDD3. The CDR3 sequence is 22 residues long. Looked up from germline, CDR1 is GEAIGNYY and CDR2 is EKD. J was trimmed by 3 bases and V by 3 bases; bases with no gene match: 27. DNA for the CDR3: TGTGCCTGTGACGCCTTACGGGGGGATACGCCGGGGATGAAGGGCATGGCCGATAAACTCATCTTT. Translating gives CACDALRGDTPGMKGMADKLIF.

This clone was observed a few times. A single base is all that separates this from a far larger clone, so a read error is likely. The sample holds other DNA sequences that translate to the same CDR3. The chain joins TRDV2 to TRDJ1; 9 bases match TRDD3. Unmatched junction bases numbered 23, after V lost 3 bases and J lost 1 base. Germline CDR1 and CDR2: GEAIGNYY and EKD. The CDR3 consists of 21 residues. In DNA form, the CDR3 reads TGTGCCTGTGACCTCGTCGGGTCCACTGGGGGACCGGCCCTAAGCACCGATAAACTCATCTTT. It encodes CACDLVGSTGGPALSTDKLIF.

This clone appeared a few times. This sequence is one base from a far larger clone and is likely a read error. The chain couples TRDV2 to TRDJ1; 8 bases map to TRDD3. V shed 3 bases, J shed 0 bases, and the junction held 17 bases outside the gene matches. The CDR3 contains 19 residues. Germline V gene sequence: CDR1 GEAIGNYY, CDR2 EKD. The CDR3 here is CACDAISHTGGLYTDKLIF. For the CDR3, the DNA is TGTGCCTGTGACGCAATCTCGCATACTGGGGGCCTGTACACCGATAAACTCATCTTT.

Note on this clone: The protein given by TCRdb reflects a much larger clone and differs at residue 14 from this DNA's translation, likely from a read error; the protein shown is the DNA's translation. The rearrangement links TRDV2 to TRDJ1; 7 bases fit TRDD3. Germline V gives CDR1 GEAIGNYY, CDR2 EKD. CDR3 size: 16 residues. The CDR3 DNA reads TGTGCCTGTGCGGGCCTGGGGGTCCCGTACACCGATAAACCCATCTTT. Translated: CACAGLGVPYTDKPIF.

Notes on this clone: This may be a read error: a much more frequent sequence differs by one nucleotide. The rearrangement links TRDV2 to TRDJ1; D is unclear. Trimming cost V 0 bases and J 3 bases, with 10 bases left between them. Germline V CDR1 and CDR2: GEAIGNYY, EKD. The CDR3 length is 14 residues. CDR3 sequence reads: CACDTIGAPDKLIF. The CDR3 DNA follows: TGTGCCTGTGACACCATAGGGGCTCCCGATAAACTCATCTTT.

Relative to its sample, this clone is medium-sized. V usage is TRDV1 and J usage is TRDJ1, with 7 bases fitting TRDD2. The germline V gene has CDR1 TSWWSYY and CDR2 QGS. This CDR3 region has 19 residues. The ends lost 3 bases at V and 0 bases at J; junction bases unmatched: 16. CDR3 DNA sequence: TGTGCTCTTGGGGATTTTTCGCTTCCTAAGACCTTTTACACCGATAAACTCATCTTT. It codes for CALGDFSLPKTFYTDKLIF.